What follows describes a single T cell receptor beta chain. Its specific antigen is unknown. No base qualities exist here, and no much larger clone lies one base off it. The immunoSEQ Assay, a bias-controlled multiplex PCR, was used to amplify TCRbeta CDR3 regions from genomic DNA. In the source study's methods: Nucleated cell counts per sample were estimated from amplification of reference gene primers within the assay. To quantify the absolute abundance of each unique TCRbeta CDR3 rearrangement, sequence reads were collapsed and filtered. For each sample, productive Simpson clonality was calculated as the square root of Simpson's diversity index over productive rearrangements. TCRdb carries this immuneACCESS record with in-frame sequences only. Its versions omit some clonotypes, under half of them owing to an unresolved V gene in the studies checked, with the rest unexplained. V and J calls and clone size come straight from that table; D and trimming were deduced from the DNA. The sample data list just over 60,000 clones, and 65% to 85% of these were observed just once. The ten biggest clones cover roughly 20% of the sample.

The collaborating institutions used their own protocols to collect whole blood in K2EDTA tubes. Collaborator samples were shipped for TCRbeta analysis as frozen whole blood, isolated PBMCs, or DNA extracted from either sample type. V lost 3 bases and J lost 8 bases, and the count of bases not matched to a germline gene is 9. From cysteine to phenylalanine, the CDR3 is 15 amino acids long. Only CDR3 DNA is held: 45 bases, read in frame from base 1. CDR1 and CDR2, looked up from the germline V gene, are KGHSH and LQKENI. This sample stems from a study of blood T cell repertoires in COVID-19 (dated by TCRdb to 2020 to 2021). In the study overall: The collaborator samples originated in the United States, Italy and Spain and spanned the acute and convalescent phases of COVID-19. The prospective study material was composed of cDNA or gDNA derived from T cells, B-cell-depleted T cells, or PBMCs. Subjects who had been exposed to COVID-19, were actively infected with it, or had recovered from it provided the deeply sampled blood TCRbeta repertoires that made up the dataset. A freely available public database, intended as a resource for researchers studying the immune response to SARS-CoV-2, is where the repertoires were released. The samples were drawn from the first 160 participants of the ongoing ImmuneRACE study and from roughly 1,300 subjects provided by 6 global collaborators. The sample metadata nearly always contained a de-identified subject ID, COVID-19 status, age in years and sex. Where available, HLA class I and class II types were taken from metadata supplied by the sample provider and were not determined by assay-based typing.

Study-wide conclusions, independent of this receptor: The quantity of clinical and demographic metadata differed by source and by participant and was supplied without curation.

Sequenced: peripheral blood. The sequence came from an elderly woman with active or convalescent COVID-19. The V and J genes are TRBV18 and TRBJ1-2; 10 bases in the middle match TRBD1. CDR3 region: CASSPTRDRGEGYTF. The DNA sequence is given as TGTGCCAGCTCACCGACACGGGACAGGGGAGAAGGCTACACCTTC.